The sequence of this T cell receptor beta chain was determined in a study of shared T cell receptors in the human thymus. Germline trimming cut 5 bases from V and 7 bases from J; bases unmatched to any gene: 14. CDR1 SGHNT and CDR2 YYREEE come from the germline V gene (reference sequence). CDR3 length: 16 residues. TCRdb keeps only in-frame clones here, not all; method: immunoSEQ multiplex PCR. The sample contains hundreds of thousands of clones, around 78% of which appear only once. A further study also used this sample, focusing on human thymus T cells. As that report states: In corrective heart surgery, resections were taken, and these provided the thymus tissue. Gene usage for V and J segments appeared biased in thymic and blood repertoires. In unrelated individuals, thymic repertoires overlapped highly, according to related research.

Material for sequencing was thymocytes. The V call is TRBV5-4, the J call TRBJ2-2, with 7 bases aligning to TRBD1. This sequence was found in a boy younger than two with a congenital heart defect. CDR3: CASSFLQQGRSGELFF. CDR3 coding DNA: TGTGCCAGCAGTTTCCTCCAACAGGGGCGGAGCGGGGAGCTGTTTTTT.